This entry lists 24 T cell receptor beta chains sequenced from one sample in a study of cytomegalovirus exposure and HLA in healthy donors. It was with 60 Vbeta and 13 Jbeta primers that the PCR ran. Sequencing used immunoSEQ multiplex PCR; TCRdb keeps in-frame clones, though not all of them. Recorded here are approximately 45,000 clones; the top ten clones represent 2.1%. The specimen sequenced was PBMCs. The receptor source for this set is a woman between 40 and 55 years old in good health and CMV-seronegative.

The chain uses TRBV29-1 and TRBJ2-3; 11 bases match TRBD2. Germline-derived CDR1 and CDR2 are SQVTM and ANQGSEA. Losses at the gene ends were 4 bases for V and 6 bases for J; bases not matched to a gene: 9. CDR3 length: 15 residues. The CDR3 coding sequence is TGCAGCGTTGTAGGGACTAGCGGCCCCTCCGATACGCAGTATTTT. Translated, it gives CSVVGTSGPSDTQYF.

V gene TRBV30 combines with J gene TRBJ1-4, with D uncertain. The CDR3 has 16 residues. Germline V CDR1 and CDR2: GTSNPN, SVGIG (reference sequence). Between the trimmed V and J ends, which lost 5 bases and 0 bases, there was a span of 16 bases. The CDR3 region has the DNA TGTGCCTGGCGGACTTTGGGGAGTGCAACTAATGAAAAACTGTTTTTT. Protein sequence: CAWRTLGSATNEKLFF.

The chain is built from TRBV5-8 and TRBJ2-1; D might be TRBD1 (6 bases). The germline CDR1 and CDR2 sequences are SGHTS and YDEGEE. The V end lost 3 bases, the J end lost 1 base, and 17 bases lay between the germline ends. CDR3 length: 17 amino acids. Written as DNA, the CDR3 is TGTGCCAGCAGCTCCGGGACATTTATTGGATCCTACAATGAGCAGTTCTTC. This encodes CASSSGTFIGSYNEQFF.

The CDR3 region has the DNA TGCGCCAGCAGCTTCGGCGGTCGGACAGGCTTGAGCAATGAGCAGTTCTTC. It specifies CASSFGGRTGLSNEQFF. The chain has TRBV5-1 and TRBJ2-1; TRBD1 matches 7 bases. The CDR3 totals 17 residues. V was clipped by 2 bases and J by 6 bases; unmatched bases: 14. Germline-derived CDR1 and CDR2 are SGHRS and YFSETQ.

J is TRBJ1-4 and V is TRBV7-9; no clear D. The V end lost 0 bases, the J end lost 0 bases, and 11 bases lay between the germline ends. Germline lookup yields CDR1 SEHNR and CDR2 FQNEAQ (reference sequence). The CDR3 is 17 amino acids. The CDR3 is CASSLAVGGSTNEKLFF. CDR3 nucleotide sequence: TGTGCCAGCAGCTTAGCGGTGGGCGGGTCAACTAATGAAAAACTGTTTTTT.

The chain employs TRBV15 and TRBJ1-1; the D gene is possibly TRBD1 (5 bases). This CDR3 has 14 amino acids. The germline V gene encodes CDR1 LNHNV and CDR2 YYDKDF (reference sequence). The V and J ends lost 7 bases and 2 bases respectively, with 14 bases between them. The CDR3 nucleotides read TGTGCCACCACCGTCAGGGAGGTAAACACTGAAGCTTTCTTT. It specifies CATTVREVNTEAFF.

V and J are TRBV9 and TRBJ2-3; possibly TRBD1 for D (6 bases). The germline gives CDR1 SGDLS, CDR2 YYNGEE. V gave up 7 bases and J gave up 5 bases, with 11 bases separating them. The CDR3 covers 12 residues. CDR3 protein: CASSRGKDTQYF. The CDR3 region has the DNA TGTGCCAGCTCCAGGGGAAAAGATACGCAGTATTTT.

CDR3 sequence: CASSLGLLNTEAFF. CDR3 bases: TGTGCCAGCAGCTTGGGACTGTTGAACACTGAAGCTTTCTTT. This sequence joins TRBV9 and TRBJ1-1; D possibly corresponds to TRBD1 (5 bases). Trimming took 4 bases from V and 0 from J, leaving 10 bases between them. The CDR3 spans 14 residues. Germline V gives CDR1 SGDLS, CDR2 YYNGEE.

The chain uses TRBV6-1 and TRBJ2-7, with 8 bases aligning to TRBD1. The CDR3 has 15 residues. With V trimmed by 1 base and J by 0 bases, 2 bases remained unmatched. Germline CDR1 is MNHNS and CDR2 is SASEGT. The CDR3 sequence is CASSEGDRSSYEQYF. The CDR3 nucleotides are TGTGCCAGCAGTGAAGGGGACAGGAGCTCCTACGAGCAGTACTTC.

The rearrangement uses TRBV30 and TRBJ1-3; D remains ambiguous. The CDR3 has 13 amino acids. The germline V and J ends were trimmed by 0 bases and 3 bases, with 6 bases remaining between them. From germline, CDR1 is GTSNPN and CDR2 SVGIG (reference sequence). As DNA, the CDR3 is TGTGCCTGGAGTGTAAACAGTGGAAACACCATATATTTT. Protein product: CAWSVNSGNTIYF.

The V and J genes are TRBV29-1 and TRBJ2-4, with D perhaps matching TRBD2 (6 bases). The V end lost 4 bases, the J end lost 8 bases, and 24 bases lay between the germline ends. Per the germline V gene, CDR1 is SQVTM and CDR2 is ANQGSEA. The CDR3 has 16 residues. CDR3 sequence: CSVVLAPPRRVDIQYF. In nucleotides, the CDR3 is TGCAGCGTTGTTCTAGCGCCCCCCCGGAGGGTGGACATTCAGTACTTC.

This chain links TRBV4-3 with TRBJ1-6; D gene unclear. This CDR3 contains 15 residues. The germline CDR1 and CDR2 sequences are LGHNA and YSLEER. Trimming took off 0 bases at V and 10 bases at J, with 13 bases between the two ends. The CDR3 sequence is CASSQDNSGSSPLHF. DNA for the CDR3: TGCGCCAGCAGCCAAGATAATTCGGGATCATCACCCCTCCACTTT.

This chain connects TRBV7-9 to TRBJ1-2; 7 nucleotides agree with TRBD1. V lost 5 bases, J lost 4 bases, and 7 bases stayed unmatched. Germline CDR1 and CDR2: SEHNR and FQNEAQ (reference sequence). The CDR3 extends over 14 amino acids. CDR3 sequence: CASSRGTVGYGYTF. In nucleotides, the CDR3 is TGTGCCAGCAGCCGTGGGACAGTGGGCTATGGCTACACCTTC.

The genes are TRBV5-1 and TRBJ2-5; 7 bases align to TRBD2. The CDR3 loop spans 14 amino acids. Germline V gene lookup returns CDR1 SGHRS and CDR2 YFSETQ. Germline trimming cut 5 bases from V and 1 base from J; bases unmatched to any gene: 5. The CDR3 region has the DNA TGCGCCAGCAGTTCCGGGACTACCCAAGAGACCCAGTACTTC. It is translated as CASSSGTTQETQYF. Drawing the rest from reference TRBV5-1 and TRBJ2-5, the complete variable domain is KAGVTQTPRYLIKTRGQQVTLSCSPISGHRSVSWYQQTPGQGLQFLFEYFSETQRNKGNFPGRFSGRQFSNSRSEMNVSTLELGDSALYLCASSSGTTQETQYFGPGTRLLVL.

The chain couples TRBV13 to TRBJ1-2; TRBD1 matches 9 bases. This CDR3 contains 17 residues. Germline lookup yields CDR1 PRHDT and CDR2 FYEKMQ (reference sequence). The V gene end was trimmed by 2 bases and the J gene end by 6 bases; junction bases not matched to a gene: 13. The CDR3 sequence: CASSLNDGTGKIHGYTF. CDR3 nucleotides: TGTGCCAGCAGCTTAAACGACGGGACAGGGAAAATCCATGGCTACACCTTC.

The CDR3 is CASSPDIHPNTEAFF. The CDR3 bases are TGTGCCAGCAGCCCCGACATCCACCCGAACACTGAAGCTTTCTTT. The gene calls are TRBV7-6 and TRBJ1-1; D unclear. Trimming cost V 5 bases and J 1 base, with 14 bases left between them. Germline V gene lookup returns CDR1 SGHVS and CDR2 FNYEAQ. The CDR3 runs 15 residues.

This chain connects TRBV6-1 to TRBJ2-5, with D uncertain. Germline values: CDR1 MNHNS, CDR2 SASEGT. The CDR3 is 15 residues long. V lost 5 bases, J lost 0 bases, and 13 bases lay in between. CDR3 in amino acids: CASSTRLVDQETQYF. The CDR3 region has the DNA TGTGCCAGCAGTACCCGGTTGGTAGACCAAGAGACCCAGTACTTC.

Note on this clone: At one end the junction does not follow the germline gene, possibly because of a read error. The CDR3 reads CASSVDGPSTDKQYF. CDR3 nucleotide sequence: TGTGCCAGCAGCGTAGACGGACCTAGCACAGATAAGCAGTATTTT. The genes are TRBV9 and TRBJ2-3; D might be TRBD2 (5 bases). The CDR3 has 15 amino acids. Germline V gives CDR1 SGDLS, CDR2 YYNGEE.

The chain has TRBV6-5 and TRBJ1-2; D is unresolved. V gave up 0 bases and J gave up 3 bases, with 11 bases separating them. The length of the CDR3 is 15 residues. Germline V lookup: CDR1 MNHEY, CDR2 SVGAGI. In DNA form, the CDR3 reads TGTGCCAGCAGTTACTCGGCAGGCGGGTACTATGGCTACACCTTC. Translating it yields CASSYSAGGYYGYTF.

The V gene is TRBV4-3, the J gene TRBJ2-5; D might be TRBD2 (6 bases). Per germline, CDR1 LGHNA and CDR2 YSLEER. The CDR3 has 13 amino acids. Trimming pared 5 bases from V and 5 bases from J, leaving 12 bases between. The CDR3 spells CASSVRDSETQYF. In DNA, the CDR3 is TGCGCCAGCAGCGTCCGGGACTCTGAGACCCAGTACTTC.

In DNA, the CDR3 is TGTGCCAGCAGCCAAGGGGTATATGGCTACACCTTC. This gives the protein CASSQGVYGYTF. The V gene is TRBV7-2, the J gene TRBJ1-2, with TRBD1 as a possible D gene (5 bases). This CDR3 is 12 amino acids long. CDR1 and CDR2 (germline): SGHTA, FQGNSA. Deletions cut 5 bases from V and 5 bases from J, with 9 bases between.

The CDR3 coding sequence is TGTGCCAGCAGCCTGACAGGGGGGTACTACGAGCAGTACTTC. Its protein product is CASSLTGGYYEQYF. This chain joins TRBV7-3 and TRBJ2-7, with 9 bases lining up with TRBD1. The length of the CDR3 is 14 residues. With V trimmed by 5 bases and J by 3 bases, 5 bases remained unmatched. Per the germline V gene, CDR1 is SGHTA and CDR2 is FQGTGA.

The V and J genes are TRBV18 and TRBJ1-2; TRBD1 agrees at 10 bases. V lost 3 bases and J lost 6; bases outside the gene matches: 7. Germline V gene sequence: CDR1 KGHSH, CDR2 LQKENI. The CDR3 totals 15 residues. CDR3 nucleotide sequence: TGTGCCAGCTCACCGGGACAGGGGATAGTTAATGGCTACACCTTC. Its translation is CASSPGQGIVNGYTF.

V is TRBV2 and J is TRBJ1-2; D is possibly TRBD1 (6 bases). V was clipped by 10 bases and J by 7 bases, with 22 bases between them. The germline V gene encodes CDR1 SNHLY and CDR2 FYNNEI. The CDR3 spans 14 residues. The CDR3 sequence is CANTQGRGALGYTF. As DNA, the CDR3 is TGTGCCAACACGCAAGGGCGGGGGGCGCTTGGCTACACCTTC.